This T cell receptor beta chain appears in the sequencing data of a study of blood T cell repertoires in COVID-19. The data were produced by immunoSEQ multiplex PCR, yet TCRdb's version contains in-frame clones alone and is incomplete. This sample has about 85,000 clones; about 90% occur once, and the top ten carry around 4.5%. Trimming stripped 1 base from V and 4 bases from J, with 13 bases between. The germline V gene has CDR1 SGHVS and CDR2 FNYEAQ. The CDR3 consists of 15 residues. The chain uses TRBV7-6 and TRBJ1-1; D may be TRBD1 (5 bases). This clonotype was obtained from a woman older than 75 with active or convalescent COVID-19. The sequenced sample consisted of peripheral blood. The CDR3 region has the DNA TGTGCCAGCAGCTTAGATCGTGCCCAGGGCACTGAAGCTTTCTTT. It is translated as CASSLDRAQGTEAFF.